A selection of T cell receptor beta chains follows, all from one sample in a study of control samples from healthy donors and cancer patients. Method: immunoSEQ multiplex PCR; TCRdb's copy keeps in-frame clones and lacks some. Among roughly 170,000 clones, 85% to 95% were seen once, and the ten largest hold 1.3% to 1.5%. The sequenced sample consisted of blood. Receptor source: a woman aged 18-35 years in good health. The CDR3 runs from the conserved cysteine through the conserved F or W. A D gene is named only where the DNA matches it firmly. Clone size is shown for a subset of rows, as once, few, many or a class of expanded clone.

abundance	j_gene	v_gene	d_gene	CDR3aa	CDR3nt
-	TRBJ1-1	TRBV6-1	-	CASSYGVSEAFF	TGTGCCAGCAGTTATGGGGTCTCTGAAGCTTTCTTT
-	TRBJ2-1	TRBV10-3	TRBD2	CAISGLGLAGGKSSYNEQFF	TGTGCCATCAGTGGGTTAGGACTAGCGGGAGGGAAAAGCTCCTACAATGAGCAGTTCTTC
-	TRBJ1-4	TRBV27	TRBD1	CASSSFRGPLRGEKLFF	TGTGCCAGCAGTTCCTTCCGGGGCCCCCTCAGGGGGGAAAAACTGTTTTTT
-	TRBJ1-1	TRBV11-2	TRBD1	CASSWTGGTEAFF	TGTGCCAGCAGCTGGACAGGGGGAACTGAAGCTTTCTTT
-	TRBJ2-3	TRBV2	-	CASSEADYTQYF	TGTGCCAGCAGTGAAGCGGACTATACGCAGTATTTT
-	TRBJ1-1	TRBV28	TRBD1	CASSFPGGTEAFF	TGTGCCAGCAGTTTCCCAGGGGGCACTGAAGCTTTCTTT
-	TRBJ2-6	TRBV7-2	-	CASSWGASGANVLTF	TGTGCCAGCAGCTGGGGGGCGTCTGGGGCCAACGTCCTGACTTTC
-	TRBJ1-5	TRBV27	-	CASGRRGGAIQPQHF	TGTGCCAGCGGGCGACGGGGGGGGGCGATTCAGCCCCAGCATTTT
-	TRBJ2-7	TRBV28	-	CASSLVAPGEQYF	TGTGCCAGCAGTTTAGTGGCCCCTGGCGAGCAGTACTTC
-	TRBJ2-5	TRBV7-2	-	CASSLTGTPVGLDF	TGTGCCAGCAGCTTGACGGGGACACCCGTAGGATTGGACTTC
once	TRBJ1-6	TRBV7-9	-	CASSDRSGTPVLPLHF	TGTGCCAGCAGCGACCGATCCGGGACACCCGTTTTACCCCTCCACTTT
-	TRBJ1-3	TRBV7-3	TRBD1	CASSQGTDSGNTIYF	TGTGCCAGCAGCCAGGGGACAGACTCTGGAAACACCATATATTTT
-	TRBJ1-5	TRBV6-1	-	CASSEAGRSNQPQHF	TGTGCCAGCAGTGAAGCTGGACGGAGCAATCAGCCCCAGCATTTT
-	TRBJ1-2	TRBV12-3/TRBV12-4	-	CASSFPGFGYTF	TGTGCCAGCAGTTTCCCAGGGTTTGGCTACACCTTC
-	TRBJ1-4	TRBV7-9	TRBD1	CASSFRGSTNEKLFF	TGTGCCAGCAGCTTCAGGGGGTCAACTAATGAAAAACTGTTTTTT
-	TRBJ1-6	TRBV6-5	-	CASSYNLPGLRSPLHF	TGTGCCAGCAGTTATAATTTACCTGGGTTGCGTTCACCCCTCCACTTT
-	TRBJ2-5	TRBV28	TRBD2	CASRNLAGRGETQYF	TGTGCCAGCAGGAATCTAGCGGGTCGCGGGGAGACCCAGTACTTC